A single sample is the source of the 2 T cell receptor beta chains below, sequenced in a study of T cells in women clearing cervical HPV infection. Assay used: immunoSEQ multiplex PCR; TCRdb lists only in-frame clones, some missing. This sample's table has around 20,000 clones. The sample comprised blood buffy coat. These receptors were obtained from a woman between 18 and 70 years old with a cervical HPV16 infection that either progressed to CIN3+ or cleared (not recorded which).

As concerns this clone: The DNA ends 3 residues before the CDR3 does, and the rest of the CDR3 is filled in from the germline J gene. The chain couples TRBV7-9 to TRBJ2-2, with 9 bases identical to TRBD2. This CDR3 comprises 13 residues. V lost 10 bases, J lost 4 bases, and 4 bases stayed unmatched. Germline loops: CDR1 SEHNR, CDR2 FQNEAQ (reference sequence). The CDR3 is CATSRGGTGELFF. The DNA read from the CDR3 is TGTGCCACTTCGCGGGGGGGCACCGGGGAG. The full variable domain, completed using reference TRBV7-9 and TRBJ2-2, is DTGVSQNPRHKITKRGQNVTFRCDPISEHNRLYWYRQTLGQGPEFLTYFQNEAQLEKSRLLSDRFSAERPKGSFSTLEIQRTEQGDSAMYLCATSRGGTGELFFGEGSRLTVL.

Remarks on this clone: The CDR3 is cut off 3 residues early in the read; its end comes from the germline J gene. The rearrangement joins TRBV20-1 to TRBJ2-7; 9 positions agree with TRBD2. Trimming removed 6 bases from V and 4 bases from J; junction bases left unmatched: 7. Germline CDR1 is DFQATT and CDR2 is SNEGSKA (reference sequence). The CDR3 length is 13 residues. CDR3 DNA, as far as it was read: TGCAGTGCCACCAGCGGGGGGCCTTACGAG. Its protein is CSATSGGPYE. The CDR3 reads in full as CSATSGGPYEQYF.